This T cell receptor beta chain is from a study of blood T cells in healthy people across ages. Points on this clonotype: The target antigen is unknown.

A J-beta primer mix and a sample-barcoded 5' primer were used in a second PCR of about 7 to 11 cycles. TCRdb used MiXCR to reprocess the 5' RACE reads, holding one entry per CDR3 protein. The data contain roughly 1,500,000 distinct CDR3 sequences, approximately 32% of them singletons. Study observations and caveats: Among T cells, TCR beta diversity per million cells dropped roughly linearly as age rose.

Germline V gene data show CDR1 as DFQATT and CDR2 as SNEGSKA (reference sequence). V was cut by 2 bases and J by 0 bases, with 7 bases left in between. This CDR3 has 14 amino acids. This TCR came from a woman in her twenties or thirties in good health. Material for sequencing was blood. The chain joins TRBV20-1 to TRBJ1-4, with D tentatively TRBD1 (5 bases). CDR3 DNA: TGCAGTGCTAGACAGGGTACAACTAATGAAAAACTGTTTTTT. It encodes CSARQGTTNEKLFF.